Below are 16 T cell receptor beta chains sequenced from a single sample in a study of T cell repertoires in cytomegalovirus infection. TCRdb reanalysed the reads using MiXCR and keeps one entry per CDR3 protein. The sample has over 150,000 distinct CDR3 sequences, approximately 19% seen once. The sequencing sample was made of PBMCs. Receptors were obtained from a human donor in good health (CMV status not recorded). Some clones in this sample may be carry-over from other donors' samples.

This clonotype was found a few times. This chain joins TRBV7-9 and TRBJ1-6, with D perhaps TRBD1 (5 bases). The length of the CDR3 is 12 residues. Trimming pared 5 bases from V and 8 bases from J, leaving 7 bases between. The germline gives CDR1 SEHNR, CDR2 FQNEAQ (reference sequence). The CDR3 DNA sequence: TGTGCCAGCAGCCGAGGGGATTCACCCCTCCACTTT. As protein: CASSRGDSPLHF. Filled out from reference TRBV7-9 and TRBJ1-6, the complete variable domain reads DTGVSQNPRHKITKRGQNVTFRCDPISEHNRLYWYRQTLGQGPEFLTYFQNEAQLEKSRLLSDRFSAERPKGSFSTLEIQRTEQGDSAMYLCASSRGDSPLHFGNGTRLTVT.

The V and J genes are TRBV20-1 and TRBJ2-1, with 7 bases matching TRBD1. Germline V gene lookup returns CDR1 DFQATT and CDR2 SNEGSKA (reference sequence). The length of the CDR3 is 15 residues. V dropped 6 bases and J dropped 0; count of bases not matched to a gene: 8. The CDR3 is CSAEETGPSYNEQFF. The DNA for the CDR3 is TGCAGTGCAGAGGAGACAGGGCCCTCCTACAATGAGCAGTTCTTC.

This clonotype turned up a few times. V gene TRBV28 combines with J gene TRBJ1-2; D gene unclear. The length of the CDR3 is 13 residues. Germline loops: CDR1 MDHEN, CDR2 SYDVKM. Trimming removed 3 bases at V and 8 bases at J, with 13 bases between. This CDR3 reads CASSFAGKAGYTF. In DNA form, the CDR3 reads TGTGCCAGCAGTTTCGCCGGTAAGGCAGGCTACACCTTC.

At least ten counts were recorded for this clonotype. V and J are TRBV28 and TRBJ1-2; TRBD1 is a possible D gene (5 bases). V was cut by 6 bases and J by 5 bases, with 13 bases left in between. This CDR3 has 13 amino acids. Germline lookup yields CDR1 MDHEN and CDR2 SYDVKM. The CDR3 coding sequence is TGTGCCAGCAGACTTCCGACAGCTTATGGCTACACCTTC. This gives the protein CASRLPTAYGYTF.

This clonotype has just a few counts. The chain links TRBV28 to TRBJ2-7, with TRBD1 matching 8 bases. V shed 6 bases and J 3 bases; nucleotides not matched to a gene: 13. The CDR3 is 16 residues long. The germline gives CDR1 MDHEN, CDR2 SYDVKM. Written as DNA, the CDR3 is TGTGCCAGCAGCGGTGGGCAGGGGGCTGACGTCTACGAGCAGTACTTC. This translates into CASSGGQGADVYEQYF.

This clonotype was seen many times. The rearrangement joins TRBV28 to TRBJ2-3; tentatively, D is TRBD1 (6 bases). V was clipped by 5 bases and J by 1 base, with 19 bases between them. CDR1 is MDHEN, CDR2 SYDVKM, per germline. CDR3 length: 17 residues. The CDR3 spells CASSPPRQASGTDTQYF. The CDR3, as DNA: TGTGCCAGCAGTCCCCCCCGACAGGCTTCGGGCACAGATACGCAGTATTTT.

The V call is TRBV20-1, the J call TRBJ1-2, with TRBD1 identical over 7 bases. This CDR3 comprises 14 residues. J gave up 6 bases and V 2 bases, and 9 bases lay outside the gene matches. Germline values: CDR1 DFQATT, CDR2 SNEGSKA (reference sequence). CDR3 sequence reads: CSARHPTGYHGYTF. The CDR3 nucleotides are TGCAGTGCTAGACATCCGACAGGGTACCATGGCTACACCTTC.

This clonotype was seen only a few times. The rearrangement uses TRBV20-1 and TRBJ2-3; 12 nucleotides line up with TRBD2. Germline loops: CDR1 DFQATT, CDR2 SNEGSKA (reference sequence). Losses at the gene ends were 3 bases for V and 2 bases for J; bases not matched to a gene: 6. This CDR3 spans 16 amino acids. CDR3 bases: TGCAGTGCTAGTCCTCTAGCGGGAGGGATCACAGATACGCAGTATTTT. Translated, it gives CSASPLAGGITDTQYF.

The rearrangement uses TRBV30 and TRBJ2-5; D call uncertain. V lost 0 bases and J lost 2, with 10 bases in between. The CDR3 is 14 residues long. Germline V CDR1 and CDR2: GTSNPN, SVGIG (reference sequence). CDR3 coding DNA: TGTGCCTGGAGTGTACTGTCAGCTCAAGAGACCCAGTACTTC. Translating gives CAWSVLSAQETQYF.

The CDR3 DNA sequence: TGTGCCAGCAGCCAAGGGGGGGCGCATAATCAGCCCCAGCATTTT. Protein product: CASSQGGAHNQPQHF. The rearrangement links TRBV14 to TRBJ1-5, with D tentatively TRBD1 (6 bases). CDR3 length: 15 amino acids. V shed 1 base and J shed 4 bases, with 11 bases lying between them. Germline CDR1 reads SGHDN; CDR2 reads FVKESK.

This clonotype was found a few times. V and J are TRBV2 and TRBJ2-2; D is perhaps TRBD1 or TRBD2 (6 bases each). CDR3 length: 15 amino acids. The germline CDR1 and CDR2 sequences are SNHLY and FYNNEI. V was pared by 5 bases and J by 2 bases, with 12 bases between. CDR3 bases: TGTGCCAGCAGTCCCCGGGGGCGAAACACCGGGGAGCTGTTTTTT. It specifies CASSPRGRNTGELFF.

This clonotype appeared a few times. The chain carries TRBV6-6 and TRBJ1-1; D may be TRBD1 (6 bases). Germline-derived CDR1 and CDR2 are MNHNY and SVGAGI (reference sequence). The CDR3 is made up of 13 amino acids. The germline V and J ends were trimmed by 7 bases and 1 base, with 10 bases remaining between them. Here the CDR3 reads CASTHRENTEAFF. CDR3 sequence (DNA): TGTGCCAGCACTCACAGGGAGAACACTGAAGCTTTCTTT.

This clonotype was seen only a few times. J is TRBJ2-5 and V is TRBV20-1; perhaps TRBD2 as D (7 bases). Germline V gene data show CDR1 as DFQATT and CDR2 as SNEGSKA (reference sequence). This CDR3 has 14 residues. V was clipped by 6 bases and J by 2 bases, with 16 bases between them. The CDR3 loop reads CSAPAEGGQETQYF. The DNA for the CDR3 is TGCAGTGCCCCCGCCGAGGGGGGGCAAGAGACCCAGTACTTC.

The V and J genes are TRBV12-3 or TRBV12-4 and TRBJ2-1; the D is unclear. This CDR3 has 16 amino acids. V was cut by 2 bases and J by 0 bases, with 11 bases left in between. The CDR3 spells CASSLWPTGSYNEQFF. The CDR3, as DNA: TGTGCCAGCAGTTTATGGCCCACCGGCTCCTACAATGAGCAGTTCTTC.

This clonotype was seen more than once but under ten times. This sequence joins TRBV4-1 and TRBJ2-7; a weak D match, TRBD2 (5 bases). The CDR3 length is 15 residues. V dropped 0 bases and J dropped 4 bases, with 13 bases sitting between them. Germline V CDR1 and CDR2: MGHRA, YSYEKL. CDR3 region: CASSQEGGNAYEQYF. The CDR3 nucleotides read TGCGCCAGCAGCCAAGAAGGAGGAAATGCGTACGAGCAGTACTTC.

This clonotype was found many times. The chain recombines TRBV4-1 with TRBJ2-7; no clear D gene. In germline, CDR1 is MGHRA, CDR2 YSYEKL. The CDR3 contains 12 residues. Trimming stripped 6 bases from V and 7 bases from J, with 13 bases between. The DNA for the CDR3 is TGCGCCAGCAGACCCATTCAATTAGAGCAGTACTTC. Protein sequence: CASRPIQLEQYF.